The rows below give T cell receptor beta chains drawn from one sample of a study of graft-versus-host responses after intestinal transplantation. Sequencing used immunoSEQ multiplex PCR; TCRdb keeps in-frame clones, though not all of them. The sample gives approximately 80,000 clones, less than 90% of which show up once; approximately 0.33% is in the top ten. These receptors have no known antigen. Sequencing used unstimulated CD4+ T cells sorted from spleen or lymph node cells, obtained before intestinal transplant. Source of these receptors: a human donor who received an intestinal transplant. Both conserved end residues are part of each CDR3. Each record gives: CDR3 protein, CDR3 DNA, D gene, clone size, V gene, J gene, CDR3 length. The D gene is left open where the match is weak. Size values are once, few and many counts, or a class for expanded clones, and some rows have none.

CDR3 protein: CASSLGLATNTGELFF
CDR3 DNA: TGCGCCAGCAGCTTAGGACTAGCGACGAACACCGGGGAGCTGTTTTTT
D gene: TRBD2
clone size: NA
V gene: TRBV5-1
J gene: TRBJ2-2
CDR3 length: 16

CDR3 protein: CSARAPIEQYF
CDR3 DNA: TGCAGTGCCAGGGCTCCTATTGAGCAGTATTTT
D gene: NA
clone size: NA
V gene: TRBV20-1
J gene: TRBJ2-3
CDR3 length: 11

CDR3 protein: CSVRTGTTYEQYF
CDR3 DNA: TGCAGCGTTCGGACAGGGACTACCTACGAGCAGTACTTC
D gene: NA
clone size: NA
V gene: TRBV29-1
J gene: TRBJ2-7
CDR3 length: 13

CDR3 protein: CASSELGGKDYGYTF
CDR3 DNA: TGTGCCAGCAGTGAATTGGGGGGGAAGGACTATGGCTACACCTTC
D gene: NA
clone size: few
V gene: TRBV2
J gene: TRBJ1-2
CDR3 length: 15

CDR3 protein: CASSRGQANTGELFF
CDR3 DNA: TGTGCCAGCAGCCGGGGACAGGCGAACACCGGGGAGCTGTTTTTT
D gene: TRBD1
clone size: NA
V gene: TRBV7-8
J gene: TRBJ2-2
CDR3 length: 15

CDR3 protein: CSAGREAPTYEQYF
CDR3 DNA: TGCAGCGCCGGTCGAGAAGCCCCTACCTACGAGCAGTACTTC
D gene: NA
clone size: NA
V gene: TRBV29-1
J gene: TRBJ2-7
CDR3 length: 14

CDR3 protein: CASSRTSGGVNTGELFF
CDR3 DNA: TGTGCCAGCAGCAGGACTAGCGGGGGCGTGAACACCGGGGAGCTGTTTTTT
D gene: TRBD2
clone size: NA
V gene: TRBV6-4
J gene: TRBJ2-2
CDR3 length: 17

CDR3 protein: CATSFGTSEEAFF
CDR3 DNA: TGTGCCACCAGCTTTGGGACTTCTGAGGAAGCTTTCTTT
D gene: NA
clone size: NA
V gene: TRBV15
J gene: TRBJ1-1
CDR3 length: 13

CDR3 protein: CASSFTGGADWLFF
CDR3 DNA: TGCGCCAGCAGCTTTACAGGGGGCGCCGACTGGCTGTTTTTT
D gene: TRBD1
clone size: NA
V gene: TRBV5-1
J gene: TRBJ2-2
CDR3 length: 14

CDR3 protein: CASSLVRTANTEAFF
CDR3 DNA: TGTGCCAGCAGCTTGGTTCGGACAGCTAACACTGAAGCTTTCTTT
D gene: NA
clone size: NA
V gene: TRBV5-6
J gene: TRBJ1-1
CDR3 length: 15

CDR3 protein: CASKISGSAYEQYF
CDR3 DNA: TGTGCCAGCAAAATAAGCGGGAGCGCCTACGAGCAGTACTTC
D gene: TRBD2
clone size: few
V gene: TRBV7-8
J gene: TRBJ2-7
CDR3 length: 14

CDR3 protein: CASSLETGVSEAFF
CDR3 DNA: TGCGCCAGCAGCTTGGAGACAGGGGTATCTGAAGCTTTCTTT
D gene: TRBD1
clone size: NA
V gene: TRBV5-1
J gene: TRBJ1-1
CDR3 length: 14

CDR3 protein: CASRGLEETQYF
CDR3 DNA: TGTGCCAGCAGGGGTCTAGAAGAGACCCAGTACTTC
D gene: NA
clone size: NA
V gene: TRBV2
J gene: TRBJ2-5
CDR3 length: 12

CDR3 protein: CASSLGQGSAIYF
CDR3 DNA: TGTGCCAGCAGCTTGGGACAGGGTAGCGCCATATATTTT
D gene: TRBD1
clone size: NA
V gene: TRBV5-4
J gene: TRBJ1-3
CDR3 length: 13

CDR3 protein: CASSTGFLGANVLTF
CDR3 DNA: TGTGCCAGCAGTACAGGGTTTCTGGGGGCCAACGTCCTGACTTTC
D gene: NA
clone size: NA
V gene: TRBV6-5
J gene: TRBJ2-6
CDR3 length: 15

CDR3 protein: CASSHPDRGNQPQHF
CDR3 DNA: TGCGCCAGCAGCCACCCGGACAGGGGCAATCAGCCCCAGCATTTT
D gene: TRBD1
clone size: NA
V gene: TRBV4-1
J gene: TRBJ1-5
CDR3 length: 15

CDR3 protein: CASSRGIQETQYF
CDR3 DNA: TGTGCCAGCAGCAGGGGCATTCAAGAGACCCAGTACTTC
D gene: NA
clone size: once
V gene: TRBV5-4
J gene: TRBJ2-5
CDR3 length: 13

CDR3 protein: CASSSTTGVYGYTF
CDR3 DNA: TGCGCCAGCAGCTCCACGACGGGGGTCTATGGCTACACCTTC
D gene: NA
clone size: NA
V gene: TRBV5-1
J gene: TRBJ1-2
CDR3 length: 14

CDR3 protein: CASSPQLSGANVLTF
CDR3 DNA: TGTGCCAGCAGCCCCCAACTCTCTGGGGCCAACGTCCTGACTTTC
D gene: NA
clone size: NA
V gene: TRBV5-4
J gene: TRBJ2-6
CDR3 length: 15

CDR3 protein: CASSLGSLAGASYEQYF
CDR3 DNA: TGTGCCAGCAGCTTAGGCAGTCTAGCGGGAGCAAGCTACGAGCAGTACTTC
D gene: TRBD2
clone size: NA
V gene: TRBV11-2
J gene: TRBJ2-7
CDR3 length: 17

CDR3 protein: CASNPGQAMNTEAFF
CDR3 DNA: TGTGCCAGCAACCCGGGACAGGCGATGAACACTGAAGCTTTCTTT
D gene: TRBD1
clone size: NA
V gene: TRBV28
J gene: TRBJ1-1
CDR3 length: 15

CDR3 protein: CASQLRDSSGNTIYF
CDR3 DNA: TGTGCCAGTCAACTCCGGGACAGCTCTGGAAACACCATATATTTT
D gene: TRBD1
clone size: NA
V gene: TRBV7-9
J gene: TRBJ1-3
CDR3 length: 15

CDR3 protein: CATSRDLGQGDMNTEAFF
CDR3 DNA: TGTGCCACCAGCAGAGATCTTGGCCAGGGGGATATGAACACTGAAGCTTTCTTT
D gene: TRBD1
clone size: NA
V gene: TRBV15
J gene: TRBJ1-1
CDR3 length: 18

CDR3 protein: CASGRGFMNTEAFF
CDR3 DNA: TGTGCCAGCGGGCGGGGATTTATGAACACTGAAGCTTTCTTT
D gene: NA
clone size: NA
V gene: TRBV6-1
J gene: TRBJ1-1
CDR3 length: 14

CDR3 protein: CASSVSGDYEQFF
CDR3 DNA: TGTGCCAGCAGCGTTAGCGGGGACTATGAGCAGTTCTTC
D gene: TRBD2
clone size: NA
V gene: TRBV9
J gene: TRBJ2-1
CDR3 length: 13

CDR3 protein: CASNVLSGQDGYTF
CDR3 DNA: TGCGCCAGCAACGTCCTCTCTGGACAGGATGGCTACACCTTC
D gene: TRBD1
clone size: NA
V gene: TRBV23-1
J gene: TRBJ1-2
CDR3 length: 14

CDR3 protein: CASSIAGTDTQYF
CDR3 DNA: TGTGCCAGTAGTATCGCGGGCACAGATACGCAGTATTTT
D gene: NA
clone size: NA
V gene: TRBV19
J gene: TRBJ2-3
CDR3 length: 13

CDR3 protein: CASSPGAGGDNEQFF
CDR3 DNA: TGTGCCAGCAGCCCCGGCGCGGGGGGAGACAATGAGCAGTTCTTC
D gene: TRBD2
clone size: NA
V gene: TRBV5-4
J gene: TRBJ2-1
CDR3 length: 15

CDR3 protein: CASSEQGGQETQYF
CDR3 DNA: TGTGCCAGCAGTGAGCAGGGAGGCCAAGAGACCCAGTACTTC
D gene: NA
clone size: NA
V gene: TRBV2
J gene: TRBJ2-5
CDR3 length: 14

CDR3 protein: CASSLGLAPYNEQFF
CDR3 DNA: TGTGCCAGCAGCTTAGGACTAGCGCCGTACAATGAGCAGTTCTTC
D gene: TRBD2
clone size: NA
V gene: TRBV7-6
J gene: TRBJ2-1
CDR3 length: 15

CDR3 protein: CATSRGQGALLSPLHF
CDR3 DNA: TGTGCCACCAGCAGAGGACAGGGGGCGCTTTTGTCACCCCTCCACTTT
D gene: TRBD1
clone size: NA
V gene: TRBV15
J gene: TRBJ1-6
CDR3 length: 16

CDR3 protein: CASSTSGTNYEQYF
CDR3 DNA: TGTGCCAGCAGCACATCCGGGACTAACTACGAGCAGTACTTC
D gene: TRBD2
clone size: once
V gene: TRBV11-2
J gene: TRBJ2-7
CDR3 length: 14

CDR3 protein: CASSDRGEQFF
CDR3 DNA: TGTGCCAGCAGTGACCGGGGTGAGCAGTTCTTC
D gene: NA
clone size: NA
V gene: TRBV6-4
J gene: TRBJ2-1
CDR3 length: 11

CDR3 protein: CSEKTGNGGYTF
CDR3 DNA: TGCAGCGAAAAAACAGGGAACGGTGGCTACACCTTC
D gene: NA
clone size: NA
V gene: TRBV29-1
J gene: TRBJ1-2
CDR3 length: 12

CDR3 protein: CASSEAGGWSYGYTF
CDR3 DNA: TGCGCCAGCAGTGAAGCGGGCGGCTGGAGCTATGGCTACACCTTC
D gene: NA
clone size: once
V gene: TRBV10-2
J gene: TRBJ1-2
CDR3 length: 15

CDR3 protein: CASGQINTEAFF
CDR3 DNA: TGTGCCAGCGGACAGATTAACACTGAAGCTTTCTTT
D gene: NA
clone size: NA
V gene: TRBV5-4
J gene: TRBJ1-1
CDR3 length: 12

CDR3 protein: CASSLGTGRQGATEAFF
CDR3 DNA: TGTGCCAGCAGCTTAGGAACGGGACGACAGGGGGCCACTGAAGCTTTCTTT
D gene: TRBD1
clone size: once
V gene: TRBV11-2
J gene: TRBJ1-1
CDR3 length: 17

CDR3 protein: CASSLAAGGETQYF
CDR3 DNA: TGTGCCAGCAGCTTAGCGGCGGGGGGAGAGACCCAGTACTTC
D gene: TRBD2
clone size: NA
V gene: TRBV7-9
J gene: TRBJ2-5
CDR3 length: 14

CDR3 protein: CASSAPSGRGETQYF
CDR3 DNA: TGTGCCAGCAGTGCCCCTAGCGGGAGAGGAGAGACCCAGTACTTC
D gene: TRBD2
clone size: NA
V gene: TRBV6-6
J gene: TRBJ2-5
CDR3 length: 15

CDR3 protein: CASRSYSGPEVDGYTF
CDR3 DNA: TGTGCCAGTAGATCATATTCAGGGCCAGAGGTCGATGGCTACACCTTC
D gene: NA
clone size: NA
V gene: TRBV19
J gene: TRBJ1-2
CDR3 length: 16

CDR3 protein: CASSLPLLDFSGNTIYF
CDR3 DNA: TGTGCCAGCAGTTTACCCCTCCTAGATTTCTCTGGAAACACCATATATTTT
D gene: NA
clone size: once
V gene: TRBV28
J gene: TRBJ1-3
CDR3 length: 17

CDR3 protein: CASSGGGRVEQFF
CDR3 DNA: TGTGCCAGCAGTGGAGGGGGCAGGGTGGAACAGTTCTTC
D gene: TRBD1
clone size: NA
V gene: TRBV2
J gene: TRBJ2-1
CDR3 length: 13

CDR3 protein: CASGERNTDTQYF
CDR3 DNA: TGTGCCAGCGGGGAGCGCAACACAGATACGCAGTATTTT
D gene: NA
clone size: NA
V gene: TRBV9
J gene: TRBJ2-3
CDR3 length: 13

CDR3 protein: CASISGTSGGARQYF
CDR3 DNA: TGTGCCAGCATCTCCGGGACTAGCGGGGGGGCCCGGCAGTATTTT
D gene: TRBD2
clone size: NA
V gene: TRBV6-5
J gene: TRBJ2-3
CDR3 length: 15

CDR3 protein: CSVAELVSTDTQYF
CDR3 DNA: TGCAGCGTGGCTGAACTAGTCAGCACAGATACGCAGTATTTT
D gene: NA
clone size: NA
V gene: TRBV29-1
J gene: TRBJ2-3
CDR3 length: 14

CDR3 protein: CASSLGTGLYGYTF
CDR3 DNA: TGTGCCAGCAGCTTAGGGACAGGGCTTTATGGCTACACCTTC
D gene: TRBD1
clone size: NA
V gene: TRBV7-9
J gene: TRBJ1-2
CDR3 length: 14

CDR3 protein: CASSLPVEQFF
CDR3 DNA: TGTGCCAGCAGCTTACCCGTTGAGCAGTTCTTC
D gene: NA
clone size: NA
V gene: TRBV7-9
J gene: TRBJ2-1
CDR3 length: 11

CDR3 protein: CATRPTLTGELFF
CDR3 DNA: TGTGCCACCAGGCCGACACTCACCGGGGAGCTGTTTTTT
D gene: NA
clone size: NA
V gene: TRBV15
J gene: TRBJ2-2
CDR3 length: 13

CDR3 protein: CASSQDSGTDTQYF
CDR3 DNA: TGTGCCAGCAGCCAAGATTCCGGCACAGATACGCAGTATTTT
D gene: NA
clone size: NA
V gene: TRBV4-2
J gene: TRBJ2-3
CDR3 length: 14

CDR3 protein: CSVAGAKAQKGIGDNEQFF
CDR3 DNA: TGCAGCGTTGCAGGGGCGAAGGCCCAGAAAGGCATTGGGGACAATGAGCAGTTCTTC
D gene: NA
clone size: NA
V gene: TRBV29-1
J gene: TRBJ2-1
CDR3 length: 19

CDR3 protein: CASTDRAVRGADTQYF
CDR3 DNA: TGTGCCAGCACCGACAGGGCCGTCCGTGGGGCAGATACGCAGTATTTT
D gene: TRBD1
clone size: NA
V gene: TRBV7-8
J gene: TRBJ2-3
CDR3 length: 16

CDR3 protein: CASRGQGVYGYTF
CDR3 DNA: TGTGCCAGCAGAGGACAGGGGGTCTATGGCTACACCTTC
D gene: TRBD1
clone size: once
V gene: TRBV28
J gene: TRBJ1-2
CDR3 length: 13

CDR3 protein: CASSPLPRVVEAFF
CDR3 DNA: TGTGCCAGCTCACCCCTCCCCCGGGTCGTCGAAGCTTTCTTT
D gene: NA
clone size: once
V gene: TRBV18
J gene: TRBJ1-1
CDR3 length: 14

CDR3 protein: CASSERSELVAFF
CDR3 DNA: TGTGCCAGCAGTGAACGCTCAGAATTGGTAGCTTTCTTT
D gene: NA
clone size: NA
V gene: TRBV6-1
J gene: TRBJ1-1
CDR3 length: 13

CDR3 protein: CASSYLRGRGVTEAFF
CDR3 DNA: TGTGCCAGCAGTTACCTCCGGGGCAGGGGAGTCACTGAAGCTTTCTTT
D gene: NA
clone size: NA
V gene: TRBV6-5
J gene: TRBJ1-1
CDR3 length: 16